Listed below are T cell receptor beta chains from one sample, sequenced in a study of blood T cells in healthy people across ages. In TCRdb, the 5' RACE reads were re-called with MiXCR into one record per CDR3 protein. The repertoire holds hundreds of thousands of distinct CDR3 sequences, with around two thirds as singletons. Sequenced sample: blood. The receptors were gathered from a man aged 30 to 45 in good health. Each CDR3 is given with its conserved first and last residue. The order of the fields is clone size, D gene, V gene, CDR3 length, J gene, CDR3 protein, CDR3 DNA. A D gene is named only where the DNA matches it firmly. Size is stated for part of the rows, as once, few or many counts, or as a class when the clone is expanded.

clone size: NA; D gene: NA; V gene: TRBV11-2; CDR3 length: 14; J gene: TRBJ2-5; CDR3 protein: CASSLEGYRETQYF; CDR3 DNA: TGTGCCAGCAGCCTAGAGGGCTACCGGGAGACCCAGTACTTC
clone size: NA; D gene: NA; V gene: TRBV6-1; CDR3 length: 15; J gene: TRBJ2-1; CDR3 protein: CASGSGDGSYNEQFF; CDR3 DNA: TGTGCCAGCGGTTCCGGGGACGGCTCCTACAATGAGCAGTTCTTC
clone size: NA; D gene: TRBD1; V gene: TRBV4-3; CDR3 length: 15; J gene: TRBJ1-2; CDR3 protein: CASSQMRGLDDGYTF; CDR3 DNA: TGCGCCAGCAGCCAAATGAGGGGGCTTGATGATGGCTACACCTTC
clone size: NA; D gene: NA; V gene: TRBV6-5; CDR3 length: 15; J gene: TRBJ2-1; CDR3 protein: CASRPQRQDYNEQFF; CDR3 DNA: TGTGCCAGCAGACCCCAGAGGCAGGACTACAATGAGCAGTTCTTC
clone size: few; D gene: NA; V gene: TRBV4-3; CDR3 length: 19; J gene: TRBJ2-5; CDR3 protein: CASSQETRLGGSTLETQYF; CDR3 DNA: TGCGCCAGCAGCCAAGAGACCCGGTTGGGAGGTAGTACGCTGGAGACCCAGTACTTC
clone size: NA; D gene: NA; V gene: TRBV7-2; CDR3 length: 16; J gene: TRBJ1-5; CDR3 protein: CASSLSGAAYNQPQHF; CDR3 DNA: TGTGCCAGCAGCTTATCCGGTGCCGCCTATAATCAGCCCCAGCATTTT
clone size: once; D gene: TRBD1; V gene: TRBV10-3; CDR3 length: 16; J gene: TRBJ2-5; CDR3 protein: CAISGPPGTGGYEQYF; CDR3 DNA: TGTGCCATCAGTGGGCCCCCCGGGACAGGGGGGTATGAGCAGTACTTC
clone size: NA; D gene: NA; V gene: TRBV7-2; CDR3 length: 15; J gene: TRBJ2-3; CDR3 protein: CASSYVNRGTDTQYF; CDR3 DNA: TGTGCCAGCAGCTACGTGAATCGTGGCACAGATACGCAGTATTTT
clone size: NA; D gene: NA; V gene: TRBV12-3/TRBV12-4; CDR3 length: 14; J gene: TRBJ1-1; CDR3 protein: CASSPVQENTEAFF; CDR3 DNA: TGTGCCAGCAGTCCAGTTCAGGAGAACACTGAAGCTTTCTTT
clone size: NA; D gene: TRBD2; V gene: TRBV29-1; CDR3 length: 14; J gene: TRBJ2-1; CDR3 protein: CSAGRTSSNNEQFF; CDR3 DNA: TGCAGCGCCGGCCGGACTAGCTCCAACAATGAGCAGTTCTTC
clone size: once; D gene: NA; V gene: TRBV13; CDR3 length: 17; J gene: TRBJ1-4; CDR3 protein: CASSLGRTWATNEKLFF; CDR3 DNA: TGTGCCAGCAGCTTAGGCCGGACATGGGCTACTAATGAAAAACTGTTTTTT
clone size: NA; D gene: TRBD2; V gene: TRBV9; CDR3 length: 16; J gene: TRBJ2-3; CDR3 protein: CASSLGAAGGTDTQYF; CDR3 DNA: TGTGCTAGCAGCCTGGGGGCAGCGGGGGGCACAGATACGCAGTATTTT
clone size: NA; D gene: NA; V gene: TRBV27; CDR3 length: 17; J gene: TRBJ2-3; CDR3 protein: CASSFLLTGTRADTQYF; CDR3 DNA: TGTGCCAGCAGTTTCCTACTAACCGGGACCCGCGCCGATACGCAGTATTTT
clone size: NA; D gene: NA; V gene: TRBV4-3; CDR3 length: 16; J gene: TRBJ2-3; CDR3 protein: CASSQEARAVRDTQYF; CDR3 DNA: TGCGCCAGCAGCCAAGAAGCCAGGGCCGTGAGAGATACGCAGTATTTT
clone size: NA; D gene: NA; V gene: TRBV15; CDR3 length: 16; J gene: TRBJ2-7; CDR3 protein: CATSPHLAKSSYEQYF; CDR3 DNA: TGTGCCACCAGCCCTCACTTGGCAAAAAGCTCCTACGAGCAGTACTTC